This is a list of T cell receptor beta chains from one sample in a study of T-cell memory formation after mild COVID-19. TCRdb passed the 5' RACE reads through MiXCR, listing each CDR3 protein once. This table holds under 450,000 distinct CDR3 sequences, approximately 22% found once. The source material was PBMCs or a T cell subset sorted from them (not recorded which). The receptors were gathered from a man in his late teens or twenties who had mild COVID-19 (a few samples of this study predate the infection). Cell type and time point are not known. The CDR3 runs from the conserved cysteine through the conserved F or W. A D gene is named only where the DNA matches it firmly. Expanded clones get a size class; other rows say once, few or many, or leave the size out.

D gene: -
clone size: few
V gene: TRBV4-3
CDR3 length: 17
J gene: TRBJ1-6
CDR3 protein: CASSQDRGSSYNSPLHF
CDR3 DNA: TGCGCCAGCAGCCAAGATAGGGGGAGCTCCTATAATTCACCCCTCCACTTT

D gene: -
clone size: many
V gene: TRBV5-1
CDR3 length: 14
J gene: TRBJ2-5
CDR3 protein: CASSAGTSQETQYF
CDR3 DNA: TGCGCCAGCAGCGCGGGGACCTCCCAAGAGACCCAGTACTTC

D gene: -
clone size: few
V gene: TRBV6-5
CDR3 length: 19
J gene: TRBJ2-6
CDR3 protein: CASSLDTWTHSSGANVLTF
CDR3 DNA: TGTGCCAGCAGCTTAGATACTTGGACTCATAGCTCTGGGGCCAACGTCCTGACTTTC

D gene: TRBD1
clone size: -
V gene: TRBV6-2/TRBV6-3
CDR3 length: 14
J gene: TRBJ2-5
CDR3 protein: CASRGQIKIETQYF
CDR3 DNA: TGTGCCAGCAGGGGACAGATAAAGATCGAGACCCAGTACTTC

D gene: -
clone size: -
V gene: TRBV7-8
CDR3 length: 15
J gene: TRBJ2-7
CDR3 protein: CASARKGSSSYEQYF
CDR3 DNA: TGTGCCAGCGCCAGAAAAGGGTCTAGCTCCTACGAGCAGTACTTC

D gene: -
clone size: -
V gene: TRBV12-3/TRBV12-4
CDR3 length: 14
J gene: TRBJ2-4
CDR3 protein: CASAAGGAKNIQYF
CDR3 DNA: TGTGCCAGCGCTGCCGGTGGGGCCAAAAACATTCAGTACTTC

D gene: -
clone size: few
V gene: TRBV10-3
CDR3 length: 13
J gene: TRBJ1-1
CDR3 protein: CAISAGVSTEAFF
CDR3 DNA: TGTGCCATCAGCGCAGGGGTCTCCACTGAAGCTTTCTTT

D gene: -
clone size: few
V gene: TRBV5-1
CDR3 length: 16
J gene: TRBJ2-1
CDR3 protein: CASSPNQGRSYNEQFF
CDR3 DNA: TGCGCCAGCAGCCCGAATCAGGGGCGCTCCTACAATGAGCAGTTCTTC

D gene: TRBD2
clone size: few
V gene: TRBV18
CDR3 length: 16
J gene: TRBJ2-7
CDR3 protein: CASSPLASGGTGEQYF
CDR3 DNA: TGTGCCAGCTCACCCCTAGCTAGCGGGGGGACGGGTGAGCAGTACTTC

D gene: -
clone size: -
V gene: TRBV29-1
CDR3 length: 15
J gene: TRBJ1-2
CDR3 protein: CSVEGAAGGSYGYTF
CDR3 DNA: TGCAGCGTTGAAGGGGCAGCCGGGGGTAGCTATGGCTACACCTTC

D gene: TRBD2
clone size: -
V gene: TRBV15
CDR3 length: 15
J gene: TRBJ2-1
CDR3 protein: CATSRGGGALNEQFF
CDR3 DNA: TGTGCCACCAGCAGGGGCGGGGGGGCCCTCAATGAGCAGTTCTTC

D gene: -
clone size: -
V gene: TRBV16
CDR3 length: 14
J gene: TRBJ2-1
CDR3 protein: CASSQWGVYDEQFF
CDR3 DNA: TGTGCCAGCAGCCAATGGGGGGTCTACGATGAGCAGTTCTTC

D gene: -
clone size: -
V gene: TRBV15
CDR3 length: 15
J gene: TRBJ2-3
CDR3 protein: CATSRGAGRTDTQYF
CDR3 DNA: TGTGCCACCAGCAGAGGGGCAGGGAGGACAGATACGCAGTATTTT

D gene: TRBD1
clone size: -
V gene: TRBV5-4
CDR3 length: 14
J gene: TRBJ2-7
CDR3 protein: CASSRTGTVYEQYF
CDR3 DNA: TGTGCCAGCAGTCGGACAGGGACTGTGTACGAGCAGTACTTC

D gene: TRBD2
clone size: -
V gene: TRBV7-3
CDR3 length: 15
J gene: TRBJ2-1
CDR3 protein: CASSPRTSVGNEQFF
CDR3 DNA: TGTGCCAGCAGCCCTCGGACTAGCGTCGGCAATGAGCAGTTCTTC

D gene: -
clone size: few
V gene: TRBV7-9
CDR3 length: 12
J gene: TRBJ1-1
CDR3 protein: CASRLEYTEAFF
CDR3 DNA: TGTGCCAGCCGACTAGAGTACACTGAAGCTTTCTTT

D gene: -
clone size: -
V gene: TRBV6-5
CDR3 length: 17
J gene: TRBJ1-1
CDR3 protein: CASFGERGHGVHTEAFF
CDR3 DNA: TGTGCCAGCTTCGGGGAGAGGGGCCACGGAGTGCACACTGAAGCTTTCTTT

D gene: TRBD1
clone size: -
V gene: TRBV7-8
CDR3 length: 15
J gene: TRBJ1-5
CDR3 protein: CASSIGQGAGQPQHF
CDR3 DNA: TGTGCCAGCAGCATAGGACAGGGGGCAGGTCAGCCCCAGCATTTT

D gene: -
clone size: few
V gene: TRBV25-1
CDR3 length: 15
J gene: TRBJ2-3
CDR3 protein: CASSEPSSGEDTQYF
CDR3 DNA: TGTGCCAGCAGTGAGCCATCTTCAGGGGAAGATACGCAGTATTTT

D gene: -
clone size: many
V gene: TRBV5-1
CDR3 length: 14
J gene: TRBJ1-1
CDR3 protein: CASSLFDPNTEAFF
CDR3 DNA: TGCGCCAGCAGCTTGTTCGACCCGAACACTGAAGCTTTCTTT

D gene: -
clone size: few
V gene: TRBV12-3/TRBV12-4
CDR3 length: 17
J gene: TRBJ2-5
CDR3 protein: CASSLWGGPTYQETQYF
CDR3 DNA: TGTGCCAGCAGTTTATGGGGGGGGCCTACGTACCAAGAGACCCAGTACTTC

D gene: -
clone size: -
V gene: TRBV18
CDR3 length: 11
J gene: TRBJ2-3
CDR3 protein: CASSPADTQYF
CDR3 DNA: TGTGCCAGCTCACCTGCGGATACGCAGTATTTT

D gene: -
clone size: -
V gene: TRBV21-1
CDR3 length: 14
J gene: TRBJ2-7
CDR3 protein: CASSKGTDSYEQYF
CDR3 DNA: TGTGCCAGCAGCAAAGGGACAGATTCCTACGAGCAGTACTTC

D gene: -
clone size: -
V gene: TRBV29-1
CDR3 length: 15
J gene: TRBJ2-5
CDR3 protein: CSVEEPLDSLETQYF
CDR3 DNA: TGCAGCGTTGAAGAACCATTGGACAGCCTGGAGACCCAGTACTTC

D gene: -
clone size: -
V gene: TRBV20-1
CDR3 length: 15
J gene: TRBJ2-3
CDR3 protein: CSARDPRGRTDTQYF
CDR3 DNA: TGCAGTGCCAGGGACCCCCGGGGGAGGACAGATACGCAGTATTTT

D gene: TRBD1
clone size: -
V gene: TRBV11-2
CDR3 length: 14
J gene: TRBJ1-1
CDR3 protein: CASSSPSGGPKAFF
CDR3 DNA: TGTGCCAGCAGCTCCCCCTCAGGGGGCCCCAAAGCTTTCTTT

D gene: TRBD2
clone size: -
V gene: TRBV7-8
CDR3 length: 17
J gene: TRBJ2-2
CDR3 protein: CASSLEASGDNTGELFF
CDR3 DNA: TGTGCCAGCAGCTTAGAAGCTAGCGGGGACAACACCGGGGAGCTGTTTTTT

D gene: -
clone size: few
V gene: TRBV28
CDR3 length: 16
J gene: TRBJ2-5
CDR3 protein: CASSLGQGYFQETQYF
CDR3 DNA: TGTGCCAGCAGTTTAGGACAAGGATACTTCCAAGAGACCCAGTACTTC

D gene: -
clone size: -
V gene: TRBV6-2/TRBV6-3
CDR3 length: 14
J gene: TRBJ1-1
CDR3 protein: CASSSHSIRGLAFF
CDR3 DNA: TGTGCCAGCAGTTCCCATTCCATCAGGGGTTTGGCTTTCTTT

D gene: -
clone size: -
V gene: TRBV19
CDR3 length: 15
J gene: TRBJ1-1
CDR3 protein: CASSIRPAVGTEAFF
CDR3 DNA: TGTGCCAGTAGTATTAGGCCGGCGGTGGGCACTGAAGCTTTCTTT

D gene: -
clone size: few
V gene: TRBV29-1
CDR3 length: 11
J gene: TRBJ1-1
CDR3 protein: CSVEGTTEAFF
CDR3 DNA: TGCAGCGTGGAGGGCACCACTGAAGCTTTCTTT

D gene: -
clone size: many
V gene: TRBV18
CDR3 length: 13
J gene: TRBJ2-1
CDR3 protein: CASSPQGYNEQFF
CDR3 DNA: TGTGCCAGCTCACCACAGGGCTACAATGAGCAGTTCTTC

D gene: -
clone size: -
V gene: TRBV20-1
CDR3 length: 14
J gene: TRBJ2-7
CDR3 protein: CSARGGQGGHEQYF
CDR3 DNA: TGCAGTGCTAGAGGTGGGCAGGGCGGACACGAGCAGTACTTC

D gene: -
clone size: few
V gene: TRBV4-2
CDR3 length: 11
J gene: TRBJ1-2
CDR3 protein: CAAGKGFGYTF
CDR3 DNA: TGTGCCGCAGGCAAAGGGTTTGGCTACACCTTC

D gene: -
clone size: few
V gene: TRBV7-3
CDR3 length: 13
J gene: TRBJ2-5
CDR3 protein: CASSEGGVGTQYF
CDR3 DNA: TGTGCCAGCAGCGAGGGGGGAGTTGGGACCCAGTACTTC

D gene: -
clone size: many
V gene: TRBV6-2/TRBV6-3
CDR3 length: 10
J gene: TRBJ2-1
CDR3 protein: CASSSGEQFF
CDR3 DNA: TGTGCCAGCAGTTCGGGTGAGCAGTTCTTC

D gene: TRBD1
clone size: few
V gene: TRBV10-3
CDR3 length: 14
J gene: TRBJ2-4
CDR3 protein: CAISYGTGEDIQYF
CDR3 DNA: TGTGCCATCAGCTACGGGACAGGGGAGGACATTCAGTACTTC

D gene: -
clone size: few
V gene: TRBV4-3
CDR3 length: 17
J gene: TRBJ2-3
CDR3 protein: CASSQDRGTGFIDTQYF
CDR3 DNA: TGCGCCAGCAGCCAAGATAGGGGCACAGGGTTCATAGATACGCAGTATTTT

D gene: TRBD2
clone size: -
V gene: TRBV29-1
CDR3 length: 17
J gene: TRBJ2-1
CDR3 protein: CSVDEGPSGVTYNEQFF
CDR3 DNA: TGCAGCGTTGACGAGGGGCCTAGCGGGGTTACATACAATGAGCAGTTCTTC

D gene: TRBD1
clone size: -
V gene: TRBV12-3/TRBV12-4
CDR3 length: 16
J gene: TRBJ2-7
CDR3 protein: CASSRRAPGQGYEQYF
CDR3 DNA: TGTGCCAGCAGCCGCAGAGCACCGGGACAGGGGTACGAGCAGTACTTC

D gene: TRBD1
clone size: -
V gene: TRBV6-2/TRBV6-3
CDR3 length: 15
J gene: TRBJ2-3
CDR3 protein: CASSYPGQSTDTQYF
CDR3 DNA: TGTGCCAGCAGTTACCCGGGACAGTCCACAGATACGCAGTATTTT

D gene: -
clone size: few
V gene: TRBV28
CDR3 length: 16
J gene: TRBJ2-2
CDR3 protein: CASSATTGLGTGELFF
CDR3 DNA: TGTGCCAGCAGTGCAACCACAGGGCTCGGCACCGGGGAGCTGTTTTTT

D gene: TRBD1
clone size: few
V gene: TRBV20-1
CDR3 length: 13
J gene: TRBJ1-5
CDR3 protein: CSARGGTGQPQHF
CDR3 DNA: TGCAGTGCTAGGGGTGGGACAGGGCAGCCCCAGCATTTT

D gene: -
clone size: few
V gene: TRBV12-3/TRBV12-4
CDR3 length: 16
J gene: TRBJ1-4
CDR3 protein: CASSFAPQGTNEKLFF
CDR3 DNA: TGTGCCAGCAGTTTCGCCCCCCAGGGGACTAATGAAAAACTGTTTTTT

D gene: -
clone size: few
V gene: TRBV7-6
CDR3 length: 14
J gene: TRBJ1-1
CDR3 protein: CASSPSEGHTEAFF
CDR3 DNA: TGTGCCAGCAGCCCCTCGGAAGGGCACACTGAAGCTTTCTTT

D gene: TRBD2
clone size: -
V gene: TRBV20-1
CDR3 length: 13
J gene: TRBJ2-5
CDR3 protein: CSASKRVAGDQYF
CDR3 DNA: TGCAGTGCTAGCAAGCGAGTAGCGGGGGACCAGTACTTC

D gene: TRBD2
clone size: -
V gene: TRBV7-2
CDR3 length: 17
J gene: TRBJ2-3
CDR3 protein: CASSLAPFAGGTDTQYF
CDR3 DNA: TGTGCCAGCAGCTTAGCCCCCTTTGCGGGGGGCACAGATACGCAGTATTTT

D gene: TRBD1
clone size: -
V gene: TRBV18
CDR3 length: 15
J gene: TRBJ1-5
CDR3 protein: CASSPTGQGNQPQHF
CDR3 DNA: TGTGCCAGCTCACCAACGGGACAGGGCAATCAGCCCCAGCATTTT

D gene: TRBD2
clone size: -
V gene: TRBV11-2
CDR3 length: 15
J gene: TRBJ2-1
CDR3 protein: CASSLRAGGRNEQFF
CDR3 DNA: TGTGCCAGCAGCTTACGAGCGGGGGGCCGCAATGAGCAGTTCTTC

D gene: -
clone size: few
V gene: TRBV11-1
CDR3 length: 13
J gene: TRBJ2-2
CDR3 protein: CASSRRSTGELFF
CDR3 DNA: TGTGCCAGCAGCCGCCGGTCCACCGGGGAGCTGTTTTTT

D gene: -
clone size: -
V gene: TRBV5-1
CDR3 length: 15
J gene: TRBJ2-7
CDR3 protein: CASSLAQRVAYEQYF
CDR3 DNA: TGCGCCAGCAGCTTGGCCCAAAGGGTGGCCTACGAGCAGTACTTC

D gene: -
clone size: many
V gene: TRBV7-2
CDR3 length: 14
J gene: TRBJ2-3
CDR3 protein: CASSLSRWTDTQYF
CDR3 DNA: TGTGCCAGCAGCTTGTCACGTTGGACAGATACGCAGTATTTT

D gene: TRBD2
clone size: -
V gene: TRBV7-9
CDR3 length: 14
J gene: TRBJ2-5
CDR3 protein: CASSILAGVETQYF
CDR3 DNA: TGTGCCAGCAGCATATTAGCGGGGGTGGAGACCCAGTACTTC

D gene: -
clone size: few
V gene: TRBV7-6
CDR3 length: 14
J gene: TRBJ2-3
CDR3 protein: CASSLNRVADTQYF
CDR3 DNA: TGTGCCAGCAGCTTAAACAGGGTAGCAGATACGCAGTATTTT